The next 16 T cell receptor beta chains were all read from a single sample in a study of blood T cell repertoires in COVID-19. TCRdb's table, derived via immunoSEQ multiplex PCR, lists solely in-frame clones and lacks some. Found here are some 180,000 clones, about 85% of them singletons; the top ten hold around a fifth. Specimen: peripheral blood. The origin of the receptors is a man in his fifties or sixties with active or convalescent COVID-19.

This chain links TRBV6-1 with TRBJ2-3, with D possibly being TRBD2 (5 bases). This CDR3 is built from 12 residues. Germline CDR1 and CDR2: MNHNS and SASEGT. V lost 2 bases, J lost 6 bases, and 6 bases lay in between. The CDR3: CASSETGDTQYF. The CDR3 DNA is TGTGCCAGCAGTGAAACGGGGGATACGCAGTATTTT.

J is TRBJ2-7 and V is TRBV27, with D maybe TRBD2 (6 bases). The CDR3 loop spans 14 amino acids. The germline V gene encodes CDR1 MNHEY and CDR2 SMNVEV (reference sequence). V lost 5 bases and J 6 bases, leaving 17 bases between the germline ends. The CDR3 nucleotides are TGTGCCAGCAGTCCCGGGACTGGGGGATCCGAGCAGTACTTC. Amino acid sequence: CASSPGTGGSEQYF.

The CDR3 region has the DNA TGCAGCGTTGCTAGCCATGGACAGGGGGAGGGTCTGAACACTGAAGCTTTCTTT. Translating gives CSVASHGQGEGLNTEAFF. This chain links TRBV29-1 with TRBJ1-1; 10 nucleotides agree with TRBD1. Trimming cost V 4 bases and J 0 bases; bases outside gene matches: 14. The length of the CDR3 is 18 residues. Germline V CDR1 and CDR2: SQVTM, ANQGSEA.

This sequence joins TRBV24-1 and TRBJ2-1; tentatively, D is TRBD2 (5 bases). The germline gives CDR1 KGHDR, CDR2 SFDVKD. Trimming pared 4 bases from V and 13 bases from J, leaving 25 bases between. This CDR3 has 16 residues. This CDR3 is CATSDTGIPGHLFQFF. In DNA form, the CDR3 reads TGTGCCACCAGTGACACGGGAATCCCGGGCCATCTTTTCCAGTTCTTC.

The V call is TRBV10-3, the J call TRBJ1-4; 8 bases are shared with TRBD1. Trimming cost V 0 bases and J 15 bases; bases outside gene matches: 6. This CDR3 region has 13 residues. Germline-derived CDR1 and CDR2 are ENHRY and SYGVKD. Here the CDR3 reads CAISESQGEVVFF. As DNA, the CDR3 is TGTGCCATCAGTGAGTCACAGGGGGAAGTAGTGTTTTTT.

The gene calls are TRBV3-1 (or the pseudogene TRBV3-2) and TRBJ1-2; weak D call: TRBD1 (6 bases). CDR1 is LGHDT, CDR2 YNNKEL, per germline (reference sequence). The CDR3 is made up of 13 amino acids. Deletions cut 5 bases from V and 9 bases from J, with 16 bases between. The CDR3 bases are TGTGCCAGCAGCAACCGACAGGAATCGAGCTACACCTTC. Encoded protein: CASSNRQESSYTF.

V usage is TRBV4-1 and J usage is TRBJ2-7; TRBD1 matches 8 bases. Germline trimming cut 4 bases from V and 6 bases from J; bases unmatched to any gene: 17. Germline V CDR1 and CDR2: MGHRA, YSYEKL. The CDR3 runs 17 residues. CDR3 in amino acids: CASSLSGGRGPLGEQYF. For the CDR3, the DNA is TGCGCCAGCAGCCTCTCCGGAGGCAGGGGGCCGCTTGGCGAGCAGTACTTC.

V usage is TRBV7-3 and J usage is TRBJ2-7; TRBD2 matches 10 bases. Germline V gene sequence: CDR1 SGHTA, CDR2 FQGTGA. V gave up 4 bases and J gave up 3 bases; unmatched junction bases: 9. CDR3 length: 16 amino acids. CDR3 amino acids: CASSSLAGVMDYEQYF. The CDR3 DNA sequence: TGTGCCAGCAGCTCCCTAGCGGGGGTGATGGACTACGAGCAGTACTTC.

CDR3 DNA: TGTGCCAGCAGTTATTGGGGGGGCGACGGCAATCAGCCCCAGCATTTT. Translated: CASSYWGGDGNQPQHF. The chain joins TRBV6-2 or TRBV6-3 to TRBJ1-5; D perhaps matches TRBD1 (6 bases). CDR1 is MNHEY and CDR2 is SVGEGT in the germline V gene. The length of the CDR3 is 16 residues. V shed 3 bases and J shed 2 bases, with 14 bases lying between them.

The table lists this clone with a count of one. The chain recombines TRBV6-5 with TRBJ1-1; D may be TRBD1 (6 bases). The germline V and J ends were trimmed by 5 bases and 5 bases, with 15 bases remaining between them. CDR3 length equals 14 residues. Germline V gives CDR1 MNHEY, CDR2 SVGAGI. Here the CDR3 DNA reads TGTGCCAGCAGTAAACAGGGTATGGGGACTGAAGCTTTCTTT. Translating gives CASSKQGMGTEAFF.

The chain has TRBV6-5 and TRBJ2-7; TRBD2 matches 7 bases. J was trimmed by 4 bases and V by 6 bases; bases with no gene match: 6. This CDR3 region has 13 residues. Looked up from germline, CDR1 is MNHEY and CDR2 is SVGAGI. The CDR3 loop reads CASRRGIGYEQYF. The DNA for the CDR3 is TGTGCCAGCAGGCGGGGGATTGGTTACGAGCAGTACTTC.

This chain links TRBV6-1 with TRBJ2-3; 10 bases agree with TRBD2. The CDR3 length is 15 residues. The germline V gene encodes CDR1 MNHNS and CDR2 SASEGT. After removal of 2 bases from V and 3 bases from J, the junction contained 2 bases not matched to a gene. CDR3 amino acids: CASSELLAGTDTQYF. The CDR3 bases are TGTGCCAGCAGTGAATTACTAGCGGGGACAGATACGCAGTATTTT.

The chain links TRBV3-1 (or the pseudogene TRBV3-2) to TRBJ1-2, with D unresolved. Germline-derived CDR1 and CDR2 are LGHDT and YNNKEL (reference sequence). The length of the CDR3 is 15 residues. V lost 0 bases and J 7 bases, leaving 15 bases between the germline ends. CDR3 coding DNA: TGTGCCAGCAGCCAAGATTCCAGGCCCATTACTGGCTACACCTTC. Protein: CASSQDSRPITGYTF.

This chain's CDR3 is CASSLRGLNTEAFF. CDR3 in DNA: TGCGCCAGCAGCTTGAGGGGGCTGAACACTGAAGCTTTCTTT. The J gene is TRBJ1-1, the V gene TRBV5-1; 7 bases align to TRBD1. V lost 1 base and J lost 0; bases outside the gene matches: 0. Per germline, CDR1 SGHRS and CDR2 YFSETQ. The CDR3 runs to 14 residues.

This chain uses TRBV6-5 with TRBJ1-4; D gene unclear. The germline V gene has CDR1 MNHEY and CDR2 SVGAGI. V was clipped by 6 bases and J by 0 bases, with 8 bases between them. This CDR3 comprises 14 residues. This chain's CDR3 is CASRVLATNEKLFF. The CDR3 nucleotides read TGTGCCAGCAGGGTATTAGCAACTAATGAAAAACTGTTTTTT.

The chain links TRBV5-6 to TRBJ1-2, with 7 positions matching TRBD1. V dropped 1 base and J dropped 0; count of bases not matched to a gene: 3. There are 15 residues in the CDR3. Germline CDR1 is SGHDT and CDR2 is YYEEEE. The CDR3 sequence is CASSLSGTANYGYTF. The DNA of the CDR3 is TGTGCCAGCAGCTTGTCAGGGACAGCTAACTATGGCTACACCTTC.